This TCR beta chain stems from a study of blood T cell repertoires in COVID-19. Study information: Samples taken during acute and convalescent COVID-19 were collected in the United States, Italy and Spain. T cells, B-cell-depleted T cells, or PBMCs supplied cDNA or gDNA.

The V gene's germline CDR1 is SGHTA and CDR2 FQGNSA. Trimming cost V 1 base and J 0 bases; bases outside gene matches: 4. The CDR3 runs to 16 residues. In the authors' workflow: Quantification of nucleated cells was approximated via reference gene primer amplification. Libraries were prepared by immunoSEQ multiplex PCR; TCRdb keeps only in-frame clonotypes and omits some of them. The V and J calls and clone size come from that table; D and trimming were worked out from the DNA. This sample yields around 100,000 clones, of which 75% to 90% are seen a single time; around an eighth belongs to the top ten.

Sequenced sample: peripheral blood. The clonotype originates from a human donor in a cohort sampled during active COVID-19. V usage is TRBV7-2 and J usage is TRBJ2-7; TRBD2 aligns across 9 bases. Written as DNA, the CDR3 is TGTGCCAGCAGCTTAGTTGCGGGGGGGCCCTCCTACGAGCAGTACTTC. Its translation is CASSLVAGGPSYEQYF.